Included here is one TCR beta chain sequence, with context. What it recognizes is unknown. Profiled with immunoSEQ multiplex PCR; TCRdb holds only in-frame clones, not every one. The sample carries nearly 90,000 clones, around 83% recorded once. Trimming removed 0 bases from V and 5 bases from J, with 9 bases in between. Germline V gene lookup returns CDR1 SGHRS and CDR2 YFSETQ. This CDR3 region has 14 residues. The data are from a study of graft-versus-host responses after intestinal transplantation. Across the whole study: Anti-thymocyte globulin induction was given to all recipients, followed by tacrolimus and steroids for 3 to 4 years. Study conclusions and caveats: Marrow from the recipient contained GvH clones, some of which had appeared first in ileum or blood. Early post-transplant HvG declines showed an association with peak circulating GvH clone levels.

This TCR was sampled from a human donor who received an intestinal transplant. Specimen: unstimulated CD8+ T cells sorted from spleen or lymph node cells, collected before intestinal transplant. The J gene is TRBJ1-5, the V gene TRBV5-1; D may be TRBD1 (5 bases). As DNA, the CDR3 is TGCGCCAGCAGCTTGGACGGACATCATCAGCCCCAGCATTTT. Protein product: CASSLDGHHQPQHF.